These T cell receptor beta chains were read from a single sample in a study of long-term antiretroviral therapy in people with HIV. The protocol was immunoSEQ multiplex PCR, while the TCRdb copy is restricted to in-frame clones and leaves out a portion. The data contain under 30,000 clones, about 80% of them singletons. Sample: unsorted PBMCs, taken 0.7 years before starting antiretroviral therapy. These receptors all stem from a man younger than 45 with HIV. Both conserved end residues are part of each CDR3. The D gene is left open where the match is weak. The listing skips clone size in some rows; elsewhere it reads once, few, many or a size class.

j_gene | abundance | len | d_gene | v_gene | CDR3aa | CDR3nt
TRBJ1-1 | . | 12 | . | TRBV6-6 | CASSTNRLEAFF | TGTGCCAGCAGTACAAACAGGCTTGAAGCTTTCTTT
TRBJ1-4 | . | 16 | . | TRBV5-1 | CASSPEMGGVGEKLFF | TGCGCCAGCAGCCCGGAAATGGGGGGCGTTGGTGAAAAACTGTTTTTT
TRBJ2-7 | . | 12 | . | TRBV28 | CASSLASYEQYF | TGTGCCAGCAGTTTAGCTAGTTACGAGCAGTACTTC
TRBJ2-2 | . | 17 | TRBD1 | TRBV2 | CATRGQGPPRNTGELFF | TGTGCCACCCGCGGACAGGGCCCTCCGAGGAACACCGGGGAGCTGTTTTTT
TRBJ2-3 | . | 17 | . | TRBV27 | CASSTLATGPIGDTQYF | TGTGCCAGCAGTACTCTAGCAACGGGCCCCATCGGAGATACGCAGTATTTT
TRBJ2-5 | . | 14 | . | TRBV18 | CASSPVGGQETQYF | TGTGCCAGCTCACCGGTCGGGGGACAAGAGACCCAGTACTTC
TRBJ2-7 | . | 15 | TRBD2 | TRBV7-6 | CASSRTSGGSYEQYF | TGTGCCAGCAGCCGGACTAGCGGGGGCTCCTACGAGCAGTACTTC
TRBJ2-7 | . | 14 | TRBD1 | TRBV5-1 | CASSSPGQGGEQYF | TGCGCCAGCAGCTCCCCGGGACAGGGAGGCGAGCAGTACTTC
TRBJ2-2 | . | 15 | . | TRBV6-5 | CASSNQGGNTGELFF | TGTGCCAGCAGTAATCAGGGAGGGAACACCGGGGAGCTGTTTTTT
TRBJ1-2 | . | 14 | . | TRBV7-9 | CASSLGGDQGGYTF | TGTGCCAGCAGCTTGGGAGGGGATCAAGGAGGCTACACCTTC
TRBJ1-2 | . | 13 | . | TRBV5-4 | CASSSEIRRGYTF | TGTGCCAGCAGCTCGGAAATAAGACGGGGCTACACCTTC
TRBJ1-3 | . | 12 | . | TRBV11-2 | CASSPGANTIYF | TGTGCCAGCAGCCCCGGGGCGAACACCATATATTTT
TRBJ2-3 | . | 15 | . | TRBV5-5 | CASSLLPSGTDTQYF | TGTGCCAGCAGCTTGCTGCCTAGCGGCACAGATACGCAGTATTTT
TRBJ2-2 | . | 17 | . | TRBV5-6 | CASSLPKGERVTGELFF | TGTGCCAGCAGCTTACCAAAGGGGGAAAGGGTCACCGGGGAGCTGTTTTTT
TRBJ2-1 | once | 14 | . | TRBV27 | CASSLPAAGNEQFF | TGTGCCAGCAGTTTACCCGCGGCGGGCAATGAGCAGTTCTTC
TRBJ1-3 | . | 15 | TRBD1 | TRBV30 | CAWSADRLSGNTIYF | TGTGCCTGGAGTGCGGACAGGCTCTCTGGAAACACCATATATTTT
TRBJ1-5 | . | 15 | . | TRBV5-1 | CASSLTGIPNQPQHF | TGCGCCAGCAGCTTAACAGGGATCCCCAATCAGCCCCAGCATTTT